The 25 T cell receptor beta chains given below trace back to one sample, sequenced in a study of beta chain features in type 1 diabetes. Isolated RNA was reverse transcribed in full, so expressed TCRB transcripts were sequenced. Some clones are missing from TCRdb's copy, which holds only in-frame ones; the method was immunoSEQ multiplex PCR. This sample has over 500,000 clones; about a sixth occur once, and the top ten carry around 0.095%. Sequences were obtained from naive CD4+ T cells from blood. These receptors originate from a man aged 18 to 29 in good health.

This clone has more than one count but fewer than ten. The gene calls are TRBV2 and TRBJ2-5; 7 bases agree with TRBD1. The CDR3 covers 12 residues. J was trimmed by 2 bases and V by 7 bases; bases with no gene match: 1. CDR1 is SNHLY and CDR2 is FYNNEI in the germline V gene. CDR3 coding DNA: TGTGCCAGCATCAGGGGGCAAGAGACCCAGTACTTC. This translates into CASIRGQETQYF.

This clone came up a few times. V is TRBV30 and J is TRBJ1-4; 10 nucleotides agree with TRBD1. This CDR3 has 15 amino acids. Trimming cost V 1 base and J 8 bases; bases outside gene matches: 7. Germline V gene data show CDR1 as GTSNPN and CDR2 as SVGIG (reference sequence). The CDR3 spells CAWSGNRDRGEKLFF. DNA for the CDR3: TGTGCCTGGAGTGGGAACCGGGACAGGGGAGAAAAACTGTTTTTT.

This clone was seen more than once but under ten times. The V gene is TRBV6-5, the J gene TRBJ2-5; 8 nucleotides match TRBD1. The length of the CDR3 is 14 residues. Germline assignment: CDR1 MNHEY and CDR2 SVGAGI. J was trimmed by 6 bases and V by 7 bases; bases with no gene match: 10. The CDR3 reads CASIHRGVEQTQYF. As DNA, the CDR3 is TGTGCCAGCATCCACAGGGGGGTTGAGCAGACCCAGTACTTC.

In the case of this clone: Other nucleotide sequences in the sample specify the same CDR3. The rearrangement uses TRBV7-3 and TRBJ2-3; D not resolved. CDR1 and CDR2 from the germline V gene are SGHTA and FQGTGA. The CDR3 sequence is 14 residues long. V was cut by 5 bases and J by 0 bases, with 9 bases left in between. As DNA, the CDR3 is TGTGCCAGCAGCCCGGGTACTAGCACAGATACGCAGTATTTT. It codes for CASSPGTSTDTQYF.

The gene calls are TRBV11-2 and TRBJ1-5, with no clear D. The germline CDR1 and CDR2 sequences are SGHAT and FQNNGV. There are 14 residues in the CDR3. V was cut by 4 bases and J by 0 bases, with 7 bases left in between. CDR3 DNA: TGTGCCAGCAGCTCCGACCCTAGCAATCAGCCCCAGCATTTT. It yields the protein CASSSDPSNQPQHF.

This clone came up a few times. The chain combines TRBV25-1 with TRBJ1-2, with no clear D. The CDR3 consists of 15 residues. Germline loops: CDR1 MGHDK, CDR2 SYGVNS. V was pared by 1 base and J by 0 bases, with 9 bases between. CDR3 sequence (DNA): TGTGCCAGCAGTGAATCTGGCAACGCTAACTATGGCTACACCTTC. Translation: CASSESGNANYGYTF.

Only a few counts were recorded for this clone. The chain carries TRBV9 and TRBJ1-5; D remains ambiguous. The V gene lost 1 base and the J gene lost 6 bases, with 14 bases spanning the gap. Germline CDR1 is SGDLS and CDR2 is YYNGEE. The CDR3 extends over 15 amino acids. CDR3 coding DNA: TGTGCCAGCAGCGTATTCTGGACCATCACTCAGCCCCAGCATTTT. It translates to CASSVFWTITQPQHF.

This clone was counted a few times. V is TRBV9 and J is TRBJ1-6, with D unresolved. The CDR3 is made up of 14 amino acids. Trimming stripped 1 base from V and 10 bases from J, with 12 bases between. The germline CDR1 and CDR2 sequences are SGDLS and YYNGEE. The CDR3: CASSVSRSHSPLHF. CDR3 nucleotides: TGTGCCAGCAGCGTAAGTCGGTCCCACTCACCCCTCCACTTT.

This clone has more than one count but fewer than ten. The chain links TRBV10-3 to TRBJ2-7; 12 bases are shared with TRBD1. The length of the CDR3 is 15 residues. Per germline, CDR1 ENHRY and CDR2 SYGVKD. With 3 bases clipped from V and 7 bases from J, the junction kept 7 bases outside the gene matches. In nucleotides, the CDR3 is TGTGCCATCAGTGATAAGGGACAGGGGGCGCGGGAGCAGTACTTC. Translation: CAISDKGQGAREQYF.

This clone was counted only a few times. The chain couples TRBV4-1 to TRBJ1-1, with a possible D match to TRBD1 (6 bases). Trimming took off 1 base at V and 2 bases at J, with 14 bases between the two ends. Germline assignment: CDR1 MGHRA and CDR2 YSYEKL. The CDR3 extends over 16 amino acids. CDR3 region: CASSQVGKGGNTEAFF. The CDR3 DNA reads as TGCGCCAGCAGCCAAGTTGGGAAGGGGGGTAACACTGAAGCTTTCTTT.

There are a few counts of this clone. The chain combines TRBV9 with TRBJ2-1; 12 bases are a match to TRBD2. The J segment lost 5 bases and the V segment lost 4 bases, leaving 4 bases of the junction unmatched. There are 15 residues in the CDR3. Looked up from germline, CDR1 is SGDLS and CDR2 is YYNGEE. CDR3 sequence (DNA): TGTGCCAGCAGCCCTGGACTAGCGGGAAACAATGAGCAGTTCTTC. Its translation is CASSPGLAGNNEQFF.

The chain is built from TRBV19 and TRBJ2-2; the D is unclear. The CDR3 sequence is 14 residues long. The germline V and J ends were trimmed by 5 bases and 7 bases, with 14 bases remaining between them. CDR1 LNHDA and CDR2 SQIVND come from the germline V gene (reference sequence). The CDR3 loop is CASSRQVDNGELFF. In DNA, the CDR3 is TGTGCCAGTAGTCGGCAGGTTGATAACGGGGAGCTGTTTTTT.

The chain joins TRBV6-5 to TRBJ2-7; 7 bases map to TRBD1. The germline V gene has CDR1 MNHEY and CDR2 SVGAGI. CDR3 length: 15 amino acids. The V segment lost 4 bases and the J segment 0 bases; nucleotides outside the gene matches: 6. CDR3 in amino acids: CASSSGQTFSYEQYF. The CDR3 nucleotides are TGTGCCAGCAGTTCGGGACAGACCTTCTCCTACGAGCAGTACTTC.

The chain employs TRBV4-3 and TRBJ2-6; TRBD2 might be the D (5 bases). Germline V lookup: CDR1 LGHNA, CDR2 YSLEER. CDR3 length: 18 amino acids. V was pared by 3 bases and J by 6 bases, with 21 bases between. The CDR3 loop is CASSQDPPPGSKANVLTF. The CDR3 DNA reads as TGCGCCAGCAGCCAGGACCCACCCCCGGGGTCCAAGGCCAACGTCCTGACTTTC.

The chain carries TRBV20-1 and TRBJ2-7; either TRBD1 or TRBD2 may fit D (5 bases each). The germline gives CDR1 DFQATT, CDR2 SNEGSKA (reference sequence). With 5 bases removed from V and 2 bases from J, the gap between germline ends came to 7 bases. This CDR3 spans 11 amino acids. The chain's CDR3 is CSAWDPYEQYF. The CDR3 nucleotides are TGCAGTGCTTGGGACCCCTACGAGCAGTACTTC.

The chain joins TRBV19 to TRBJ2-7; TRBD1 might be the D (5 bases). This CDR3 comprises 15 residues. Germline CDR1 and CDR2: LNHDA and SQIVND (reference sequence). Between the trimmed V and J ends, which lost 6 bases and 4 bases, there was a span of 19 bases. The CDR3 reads CASSAVAGPRYEQYF. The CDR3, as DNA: TGTGCCAGTAGCGCCGTGGCAGGGCCAAGGTACGAGCAGTACTTC.

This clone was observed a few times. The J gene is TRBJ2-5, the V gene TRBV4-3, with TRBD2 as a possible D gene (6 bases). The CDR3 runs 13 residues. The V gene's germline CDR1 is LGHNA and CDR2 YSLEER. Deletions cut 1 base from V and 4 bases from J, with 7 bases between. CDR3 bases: TGCGCCAGCAGCCAAGCAGCGGGAGAGACCCAGTACTTC. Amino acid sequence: CASSQAAGETQYF.

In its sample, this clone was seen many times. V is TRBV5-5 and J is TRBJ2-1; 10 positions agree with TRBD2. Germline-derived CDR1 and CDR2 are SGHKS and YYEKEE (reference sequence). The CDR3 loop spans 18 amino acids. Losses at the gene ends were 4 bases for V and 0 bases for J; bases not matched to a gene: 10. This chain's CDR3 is CASSRLASGGSSYNEQFF. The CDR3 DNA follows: TGTGCCAGCAGCCGCCTGGCTAGCGGGGGAAGCTCCTACAATGAGCAGTTCTTC.

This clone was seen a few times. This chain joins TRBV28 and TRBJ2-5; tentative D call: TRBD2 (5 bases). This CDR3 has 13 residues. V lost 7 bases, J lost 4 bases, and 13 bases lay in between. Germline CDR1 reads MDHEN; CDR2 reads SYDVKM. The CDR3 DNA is TGTGCCAGCAAGAGGCGAGGGAGAGAGACCCAGTACTTC. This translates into CASKRRGRETQYF.

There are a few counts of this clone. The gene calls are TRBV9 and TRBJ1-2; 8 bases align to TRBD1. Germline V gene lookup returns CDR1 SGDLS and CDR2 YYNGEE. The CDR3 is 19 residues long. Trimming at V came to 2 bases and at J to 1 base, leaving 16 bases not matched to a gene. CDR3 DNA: TGTGCCAGCAGCGTTCTGAGGACAGGGTGGGCCTCGAGTAACTATGGCTACACCTTC. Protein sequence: CASSVLRTGWASSNYGYTF.

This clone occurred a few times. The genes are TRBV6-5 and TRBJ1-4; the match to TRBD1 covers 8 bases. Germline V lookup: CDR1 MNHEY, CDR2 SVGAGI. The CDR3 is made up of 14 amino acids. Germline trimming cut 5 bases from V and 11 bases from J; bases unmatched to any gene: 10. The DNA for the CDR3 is TGTGCCAGCAGTGTCCGGGACAGGCTATCGAAACTGTTTTTT. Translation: CASSVRDRLSKLFF.

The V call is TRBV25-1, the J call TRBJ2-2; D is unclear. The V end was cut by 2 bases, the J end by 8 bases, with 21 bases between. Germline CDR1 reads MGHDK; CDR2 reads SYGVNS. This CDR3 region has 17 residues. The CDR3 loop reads CASSENGHLHVAGELFF. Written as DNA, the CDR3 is TGTGCCAGCAGTGAAAATGGTCATTTACATGTAGCAGGGGAGCTGTTTTTT. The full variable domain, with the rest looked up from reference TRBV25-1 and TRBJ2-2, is EADIYQTPRYLVIGTGKKITLECSQTMGHDKMYWYQQDPGMELHLIHYSYGVNSTEKGDLSSESTVSRIRTEHFPLTLESARPSHTSQYLCASSENGHLHVAGELFFGEGSRLTVL.

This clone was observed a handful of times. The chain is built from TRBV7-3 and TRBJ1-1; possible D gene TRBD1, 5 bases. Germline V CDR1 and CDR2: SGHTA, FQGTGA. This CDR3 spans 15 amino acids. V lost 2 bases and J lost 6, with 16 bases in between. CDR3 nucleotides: TGTGCCAGCAGCTTATGGGCAGGGATAAACTCTGAAGCTTTCTTT. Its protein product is CASSLWAGINSEAFF.

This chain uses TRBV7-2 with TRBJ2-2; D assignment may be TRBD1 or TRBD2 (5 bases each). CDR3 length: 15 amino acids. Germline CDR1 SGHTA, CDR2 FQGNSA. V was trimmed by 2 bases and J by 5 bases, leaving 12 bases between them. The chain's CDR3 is CASSLTPGRTGELFF. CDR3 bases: TGTGCCAGCAGCTTAACCCCGGGACGGACCGGGGAGCTGTTTTTT.

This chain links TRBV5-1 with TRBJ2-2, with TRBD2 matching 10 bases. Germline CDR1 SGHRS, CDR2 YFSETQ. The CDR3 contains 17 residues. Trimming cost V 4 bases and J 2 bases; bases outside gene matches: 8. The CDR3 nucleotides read TGCGCCAGCAGCCTACGGACTAGCGGAACAAACACCGGGGAGCTGTTTTTT. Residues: CASSLRTSGTNTGELFF.